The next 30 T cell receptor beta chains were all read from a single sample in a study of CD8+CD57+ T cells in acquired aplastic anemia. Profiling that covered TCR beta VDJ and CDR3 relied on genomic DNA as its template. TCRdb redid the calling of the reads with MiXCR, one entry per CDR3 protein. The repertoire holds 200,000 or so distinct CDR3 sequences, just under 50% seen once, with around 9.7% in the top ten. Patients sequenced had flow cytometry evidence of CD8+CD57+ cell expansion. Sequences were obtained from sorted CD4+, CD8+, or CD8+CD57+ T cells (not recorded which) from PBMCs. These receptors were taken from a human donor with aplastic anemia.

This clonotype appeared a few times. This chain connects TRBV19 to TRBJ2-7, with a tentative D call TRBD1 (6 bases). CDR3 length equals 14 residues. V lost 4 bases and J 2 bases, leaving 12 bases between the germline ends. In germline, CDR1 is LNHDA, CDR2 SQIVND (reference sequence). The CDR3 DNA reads TGTGCCAGTAGTAACCACAGGGCAACCTACGAGCAGTACTTC. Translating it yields CASSNHRATYEQYF. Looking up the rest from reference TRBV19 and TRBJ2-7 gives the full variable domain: DGGITQSPKYLFRKEGQNVTLSCEQNLNHDAMYWYRQDPGQGLRLIYYSQIVNDFQKGDIAEGYSVSREKKESFPLTVTSAQKNPTAFYLCASSNHRATYEQYFGPGTRLTVT.

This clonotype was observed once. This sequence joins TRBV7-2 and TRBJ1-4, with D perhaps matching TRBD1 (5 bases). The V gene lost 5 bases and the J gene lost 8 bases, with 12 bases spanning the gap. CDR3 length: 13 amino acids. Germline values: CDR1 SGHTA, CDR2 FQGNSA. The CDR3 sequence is CASSRMRGEKLFF. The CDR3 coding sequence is TGTGCCAGCAGCCGCATGCGGGGGGAAAAACTGTTTTTT.

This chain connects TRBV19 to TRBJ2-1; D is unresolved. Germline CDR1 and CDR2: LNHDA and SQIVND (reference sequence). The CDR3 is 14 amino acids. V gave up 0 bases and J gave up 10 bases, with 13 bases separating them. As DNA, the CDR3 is TGTGCCAGTAGTATAGATCAGCCTAATTCCGAGCAGTTCTTC. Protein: CASSIDQPNSEQFF.

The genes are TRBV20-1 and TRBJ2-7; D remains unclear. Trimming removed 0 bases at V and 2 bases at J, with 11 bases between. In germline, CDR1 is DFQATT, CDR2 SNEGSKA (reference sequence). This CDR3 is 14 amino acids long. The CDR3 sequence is CSARDREAAYEQYF. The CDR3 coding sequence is TGCAGTGCTAGAGATCGTGAAGCCGCCTACGAGCAGTACTTC.

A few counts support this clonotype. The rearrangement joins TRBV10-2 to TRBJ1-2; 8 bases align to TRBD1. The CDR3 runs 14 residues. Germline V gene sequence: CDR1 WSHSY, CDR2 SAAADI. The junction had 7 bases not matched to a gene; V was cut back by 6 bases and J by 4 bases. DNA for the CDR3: TGCGCCAGCAGGGAGACAGGGGCTACCTATGGCTACACCTTC. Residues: CASRETGATYGYTF.

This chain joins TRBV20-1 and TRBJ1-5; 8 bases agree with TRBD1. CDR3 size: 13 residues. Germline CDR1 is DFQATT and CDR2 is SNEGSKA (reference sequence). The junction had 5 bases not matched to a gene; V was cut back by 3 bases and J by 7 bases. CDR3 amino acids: CSARDREVQPQHF. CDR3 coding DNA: TGCAGTGCTAGGGACAGGGAGGTGCAGCCCCAGCATTTT.

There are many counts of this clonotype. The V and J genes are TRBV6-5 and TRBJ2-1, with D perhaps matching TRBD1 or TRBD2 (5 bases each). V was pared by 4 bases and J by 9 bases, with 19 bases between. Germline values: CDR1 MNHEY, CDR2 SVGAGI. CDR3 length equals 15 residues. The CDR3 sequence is CASSSLEGTRSEQFF. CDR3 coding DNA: TGTGCCAGCAGTTCCCTAGAGGGGACCAGGAGTGAGCAGTTCTTC.

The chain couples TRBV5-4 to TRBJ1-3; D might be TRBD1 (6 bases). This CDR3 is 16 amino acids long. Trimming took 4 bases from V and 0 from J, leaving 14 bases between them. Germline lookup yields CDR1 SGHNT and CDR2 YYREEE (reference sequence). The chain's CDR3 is CASSAQGKGSGNTIYF. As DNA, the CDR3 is TGTGCCAGCAGCGCCCAGGGGAAGGGCTCTGGAAACACCATATATTTT.

In DNA, the CDR3 is TGTGCCAGCAGTGAAGGGAACACCATATATTTT. It encodes CASSEGNTIYF. The rearrangement links TRBV2 to TRBJ1-3; D not certain. The CDR3 is made up of 11 amino acids. Germline V CDR1 and CDR2: SNHLY, FYNNEI. The V gene lost 1 base and the J gene lost 7 bases, with 2 bases spanning the gap.

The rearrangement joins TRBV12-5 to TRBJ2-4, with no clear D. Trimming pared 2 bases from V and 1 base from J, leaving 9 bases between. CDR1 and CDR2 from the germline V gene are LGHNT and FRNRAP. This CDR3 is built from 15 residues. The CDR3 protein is CASGLSPGAKNIQYF. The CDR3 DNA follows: TGTGCTAGTGGTTTGTCCCCCGGGGCCAAAAACATTCAGTACTTC.

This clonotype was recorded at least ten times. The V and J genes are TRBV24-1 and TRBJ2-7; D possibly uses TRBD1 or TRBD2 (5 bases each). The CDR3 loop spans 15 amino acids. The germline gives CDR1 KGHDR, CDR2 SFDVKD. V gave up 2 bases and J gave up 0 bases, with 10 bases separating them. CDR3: CATSDSGTSSYEQYF. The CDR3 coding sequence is TGTGCCACCAGTGATTCCGGGACCAGCTCCTACGAGCAGTACTTC.

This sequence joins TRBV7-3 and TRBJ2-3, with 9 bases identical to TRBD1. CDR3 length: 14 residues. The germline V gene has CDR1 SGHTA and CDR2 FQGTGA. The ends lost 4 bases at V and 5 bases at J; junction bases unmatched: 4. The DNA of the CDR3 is TGTGCCAGCAGCTCGGGACAGGGTGAAGATACGCAGTATTTT. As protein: CASSSGQGEDTQYF.

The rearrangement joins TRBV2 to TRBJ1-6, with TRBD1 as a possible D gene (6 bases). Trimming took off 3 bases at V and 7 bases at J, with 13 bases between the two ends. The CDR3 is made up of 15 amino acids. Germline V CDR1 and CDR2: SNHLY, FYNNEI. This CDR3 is CASSERQGRNSPLHF. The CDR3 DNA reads TGTGCCAGCAGTGAGAGGCAGGGGCGCAATTCACCCCTCCACTTT.

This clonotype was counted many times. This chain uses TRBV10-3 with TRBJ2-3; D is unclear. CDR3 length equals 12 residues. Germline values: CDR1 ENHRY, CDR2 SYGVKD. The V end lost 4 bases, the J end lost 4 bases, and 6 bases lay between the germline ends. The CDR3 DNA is TGTGCCATCAGTGGGATGGCAGATACGCAGTATTTT. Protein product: CAISGMADTQYF.

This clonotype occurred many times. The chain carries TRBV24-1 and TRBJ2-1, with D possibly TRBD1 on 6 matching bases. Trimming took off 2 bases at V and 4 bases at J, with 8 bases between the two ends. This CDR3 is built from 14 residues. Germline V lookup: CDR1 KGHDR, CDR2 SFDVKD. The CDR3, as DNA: TGTGCCACCAGTGATTGGGACAAGTACAATGAGCAGTTCTTC. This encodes CATSDWDKYNEQFF.

CDR3 nucleotides: TGTGCCAGCAGCTTAGATCGGTGGGGAGGCGGCAACGAAAAACTGTTTTTT. Translating gives CASSLDRWGGGNEKLFF. The V and J genes are TRBV11-2 and TRBJ1-4; D remains unclear. The length of the CDR3 is 17 residues. V was pared by 0 bases and J by 8 bases, with 19 bases between. CDR1 SGHAT and CDR2 FQNNGV come from the germline V gene.

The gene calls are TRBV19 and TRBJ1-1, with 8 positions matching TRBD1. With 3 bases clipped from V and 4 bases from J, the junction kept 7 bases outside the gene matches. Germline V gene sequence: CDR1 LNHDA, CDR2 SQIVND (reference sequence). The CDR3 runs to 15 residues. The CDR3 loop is CASSIGQGVGTEAFF. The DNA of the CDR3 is TGTGCCAGTAGTATTGGACAGGGTGTCGGCACTGAAGCTTTCTTT.

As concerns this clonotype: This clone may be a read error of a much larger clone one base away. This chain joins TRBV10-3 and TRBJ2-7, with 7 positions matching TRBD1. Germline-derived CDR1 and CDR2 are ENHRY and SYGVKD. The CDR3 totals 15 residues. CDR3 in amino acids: CASSVRGGYNYEQYF. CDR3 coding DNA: TGTGCCAGCAGTGTGCGAGGGGGCTATAACTATGAGCAGTACTTC.

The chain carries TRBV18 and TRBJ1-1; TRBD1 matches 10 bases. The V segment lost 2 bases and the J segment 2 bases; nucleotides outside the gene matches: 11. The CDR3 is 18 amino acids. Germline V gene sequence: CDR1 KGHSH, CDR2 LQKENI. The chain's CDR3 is CASSPWTGGLQTNTEAFF. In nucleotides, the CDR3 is TGTGCCAGCTCACCATGGACAGGGGGGCTCCAAACAAACACTGAAGCTTTCTTT.

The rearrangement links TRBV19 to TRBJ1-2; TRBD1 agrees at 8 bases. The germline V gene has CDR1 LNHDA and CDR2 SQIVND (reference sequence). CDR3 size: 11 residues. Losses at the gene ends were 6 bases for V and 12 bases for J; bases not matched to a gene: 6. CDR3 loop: CASRTGVDHTF. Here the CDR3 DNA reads TGTGCCAGTAGGACAGGGGTCGACCACACCTTC.

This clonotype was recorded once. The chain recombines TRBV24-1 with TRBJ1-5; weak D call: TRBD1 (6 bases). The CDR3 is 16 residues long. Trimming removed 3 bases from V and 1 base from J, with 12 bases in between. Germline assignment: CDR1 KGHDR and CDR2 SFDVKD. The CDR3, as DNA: TGTGCCACCAGTGATCACAGGGTTGGAAGCAATCAGCCCCAGCATTTT. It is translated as CATSDHRVGSNQPQHF.

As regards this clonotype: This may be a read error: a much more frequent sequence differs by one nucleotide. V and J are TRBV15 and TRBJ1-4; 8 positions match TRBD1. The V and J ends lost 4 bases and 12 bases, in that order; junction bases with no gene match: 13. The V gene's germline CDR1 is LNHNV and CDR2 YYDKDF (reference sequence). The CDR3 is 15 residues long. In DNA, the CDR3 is TGTGCCACCAGCACCTCGACAGGGGTCGAGGAAGAACTGTTTTTT. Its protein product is CATSTSTGVEEELFF.

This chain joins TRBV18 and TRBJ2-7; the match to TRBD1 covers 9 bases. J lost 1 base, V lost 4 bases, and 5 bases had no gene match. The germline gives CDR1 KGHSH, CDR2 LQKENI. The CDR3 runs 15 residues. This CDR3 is CASSRGTGSSYEQYF. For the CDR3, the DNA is TGTGCCAGCTCACGTGGGACAGGGTCATCCTACGAGCAGTACTTC.

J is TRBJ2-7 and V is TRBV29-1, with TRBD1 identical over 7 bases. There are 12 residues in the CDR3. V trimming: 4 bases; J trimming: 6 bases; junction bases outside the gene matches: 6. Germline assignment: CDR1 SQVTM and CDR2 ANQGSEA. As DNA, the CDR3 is TGCAGCGTTGGACAGGGAGAGGTCGAGCAGTACTTC. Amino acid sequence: CSVGQGEVEQYF.

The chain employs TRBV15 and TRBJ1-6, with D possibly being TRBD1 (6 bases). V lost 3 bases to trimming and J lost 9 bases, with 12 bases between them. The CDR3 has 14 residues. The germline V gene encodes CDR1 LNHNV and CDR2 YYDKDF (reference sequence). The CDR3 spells CATSRDRETSPLHF. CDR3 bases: TGTGCCACCAGCAGGGACAGAGAAACTTCACCCCTCCACTTT.

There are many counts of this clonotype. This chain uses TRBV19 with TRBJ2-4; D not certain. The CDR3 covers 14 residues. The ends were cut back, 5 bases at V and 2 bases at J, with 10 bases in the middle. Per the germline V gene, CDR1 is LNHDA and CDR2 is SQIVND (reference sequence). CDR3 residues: CASSEIVTKNIQYF. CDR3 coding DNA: TGTGCCAGTAGTGAGATTGTGACCAAAAACATTCAGTACTTC.

DNA for the CDR3: TGCGCCAGCAGTGACAGGGCGCTCACAGATACGCAGTATTTT. The encoded protein is CASSDRALTDTQYF. The chain is built from TRBV10-2 and TRBJ2-3, with a weak D call TRBD1 (5 bases). CDR3 length equals 14 residues. From germline, CDR1 is WSHSY and CDR2 SAAADI. Trimming left V 3 bases short and J 2 bases short, with 9 bases between.

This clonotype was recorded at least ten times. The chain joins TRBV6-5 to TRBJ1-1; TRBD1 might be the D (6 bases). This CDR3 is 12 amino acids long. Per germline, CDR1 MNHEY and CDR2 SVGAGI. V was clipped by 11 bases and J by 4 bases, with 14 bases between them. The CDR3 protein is CAGPGVATEAFF. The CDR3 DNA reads TGTGCCGGACCAGGGGTGGCCACTGAAGCTTTCTTT.

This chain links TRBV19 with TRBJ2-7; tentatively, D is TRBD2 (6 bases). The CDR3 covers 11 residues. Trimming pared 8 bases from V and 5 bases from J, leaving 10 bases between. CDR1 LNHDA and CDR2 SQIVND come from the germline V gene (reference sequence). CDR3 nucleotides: TGTGCCAGTGGTCCGGGGGACGAGCAGTACTTC. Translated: CASGPGDEQYF. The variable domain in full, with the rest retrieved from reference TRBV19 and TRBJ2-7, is DGGITQSPKYLFRKEGQNVTLSCEQNLNHDAMYWYRQDPGQGLRLIYYSQIVNDFQKGDIAEGYSVSREKKESFPLTVTSAQKNPTAFYLCASGPGDEQYFGPGTRLTVT.

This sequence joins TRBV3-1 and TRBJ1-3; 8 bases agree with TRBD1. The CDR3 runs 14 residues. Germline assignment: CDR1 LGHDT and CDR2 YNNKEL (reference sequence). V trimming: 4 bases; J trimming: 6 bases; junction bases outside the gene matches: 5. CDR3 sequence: CASSPRTGTNTIYF. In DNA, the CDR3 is TGTGCCAGCAGCCCTCGGACAGGGACAAACACCATATATTTT.